This T cell receptor beta chain was documented in a study of blood T cell repertoires in COVID-19 (dated by TCRdb to between 2020 and 2021). As for the study more broadly: Collaborator samples came from the United States, Italy and Spain and covered acute and convalescent phases of COVID-19. The material from the prospective study consisted of cDNA or gDNA derived from T cells, B-cell-depleted T cells, or PBMCs. Sample metadata almost always included a de-identified subject ID, COVID-19 status, age in years and sex. The repertoires were made available in a free public database intended to serve as a resource for research on the immune response to SARS-CoV-2. The dataset comprised deeply sampled blood TCRbeta repertoires from subjects exposed to, actively infected with, or recovered from COVID-19. Samples were obtained from the ongoing ImmuneRACE study (first 160 participants) and from about 1,300 subjects provided by 6 global collaborators. HLA class I and class II types, where available, came from metadata supplied by the sample provider rather than from assay-based typing. On the study overall, not on this receptor specifically: Clinical and demographic metadata were provided uncurated, with the amount varying by source and participant.

TCRbeta CDR3 regions were amplified from genomic DNA using the immunoSEQ Assay, a bias-controlled multiplex PCR. In the paper's pipeline: The number of nucleated cells in each sample was estimated from the amplification of reference gene primers within the assay. Sequence reads were collapsed and filtered to measure the absolute abundance of every unique TCRbeta CDR3 rearrangement. For each sample, productive Simpson clonality was calculated as the square root of Simpson's diversity index across productive rearrangements. The clones in this table, taken by TCRdb from immuneACCESS, are in-frame only. Not every clone is retained; where verified, under half of the shortfall comes from an unresolved V gene, and the cause of the rest is unknown. V and J calls and clone size are as listed in that table; D and trimming were resolved from the DNA. Counted in this sample were 340,000 or so clones; around 80% of them appeared once. The leading ten clones occupy 2.5% to 3% of the sample.

This clone was picked up one time. Which antigen it targets is not known. The input lacks base qualities; no much larger clone sits a single base away. From cysteine to phenylalanine, the CDR3 is 14 amino acids long. The read is trimmed to its CDR3 DNA, 42 bases read in frame from base 1. V and J are trimmed by 6 bases and 6 bases, and the gene matches miss 9 bases of the junction. The germline V gene provides CDR1 MDHEN and CDR2 SYDVKM. Whole blood was collected in K2EDTA tubes by collaborating institutions according to the institutions' own protocols. Collaborator samples were shipped for TCRbeta analysis as frozen whole blood, isolated PBMCs, or DNA extracted from either sample type.

The source is a man aged 30 to 45 with active or convalescent COVID-19. Material: peripheral blood. The rearrangement combines TRBV28 with TRBJ1-2; TRBD1 matches 8 bases in the middle. The bases read TGTGCCAGCAGACATGCCTACAGGGGGGATGGCTACACCTTC. Translated, it gives CASRHAYRGDGYTF.